This T cell receptor beta chain was found in a study of blood T cells in healthy people across ages. Then a second PCR, running about 6 to 11 cycles, was carried out with a sample-barcoded 5' primer and a J-beta primer mix. TCRdb processed the 5' RACE reads anew with MiXCR; each CDR3 protein has one entry. Found here are approximately 1.5 million distinct CDR3 sequences, 30% to 40% of them singletons; the top ten hold about 11%. This clonotype was seen once. At one of its ends the junction is not consistent with the germline gene, which may arise from a read error. Germline values: CDR1 SGHKS, CDR2 YYEKEE (reference sequence). This CDR3 comprises 17 residues.

This chain links TRBV5-5 with TRBJ2-6, with TRBD1 matching 8 bases. Material for sequencing was blood. The TCR sequence derives from a woman aged 25-40 years in good health. This CDR3 is CASSLATGASGANVQTF. CDR3 nucleotide sequence: TGTGCCAGCAGCTTGGCGACAGGGGCTTCTGGGGCCAACGTCCAGACTTTC. Supplemented by reference TRBV5-5 and TRBJ2-6, the full variable domain reads DAGVTQSPTHLIKTRGQQVTLRCSPISGHKSVSWYQQVLGQGPQFIFQYYEKEERGRGNFPDRFSARQFPNYSSELNVNALLLGDSALYLCASSLATGASGANVQTFGAGSRLTVL.